These T cell receptor beta chains were read from a single sample in a study of vaccination effects on CD4 cells after COVID-19. Here immunoSEQ multiplex PCR was the method, and the copy in TCRdb shows in-frame clones only, minus some. The data hold 50,000 to 70,000 clones, with 70% to 80% observed a single time. These receptors lack a known antigen. Source: CD4+ T cells from PBMCs cultured without peptide, taken after COVID-19 vaccination. These receptors originate from a human donor who received a COVID-19 vaccine. Each CDR3 is given with its conserved first and last residue. D genes are given only for firm matches. Some rows mark clone size as missing; the rest say once, few, many or name a class of expanded clone.

j_call: TRBJ2-2
d_call: -
v_call: TRBV7-8
cdr3_length: 16
clone_size: -
cdr3_nt: TGTGCCAGCAGCTTAGAGGGCAGGGTGTACACCGGGGAGCTGTTTTTT
cdr3_aa: CASSLEGRVYTGELFF

j_call: TRBJ2-1
d_call: TRBD2
v_call: TRBV7-3
cdr3_length: 17
clone_size: -
cdr3_nt: TGTGCCAGCAGCCTAGCGGGGGGGGCCTTCAGGGAGCAGGAGCAGTTCTTC
cdr3_aa: CASSLAGGAFREQEQFF

j_call: TRBJ2-5
d_call: -
v_call: TRBV7-2
cdr3_length: 15
clone_size: -
cdr3_nt: TGTGCCAGCAGCTTAGCGGGGGGGCTCCAAGAGACCCAGTACTTC
cdr3_aa: CASSLAGGLQETQYF

j_call: TRBJ1-6
d_call: -
v_call: TRBV10-2
cdr3_length: 14
clone_size: -
cdr3_nt: TGCGCCAGCAGTGAAGCGGGAGCTAATTCACCCCTCCACTTT
cdr3_aa: CASSEAGANSPLHF

j_call: TRBJ1-3
d_call: -
v_call: TRBV5-6
cdr3_length: 15
clone_size: -
cdr3_nt: TGTGCCAGCAGATCTCGACGGGTCTCTGGAAACACCATATATTTT
cdr3_aa: CASRSRRVSGNTIYF

j_call: TRBJ1-5
d_call: TRBD1
v_call: TRBV19
cdr3_length: 17
clone_size: once
cdr3_nt: TGTGCCAGTAGTATCGGGACGGGACAGTCTTGGAATCAGCCCCAGCATTTT
cdr3_aa: CASSIGTGQSWNQPQHF

j_call: TRBJ1-2
d_call: TRBD1
v_call: TRBV28
cdr3_length: 16
clone_size: -
cdr3_nt: TGTGCCAGCAGCCCCCCCGGGACAGGGGTGAACTATGGCTACACCTTC
cdr3_aa: CASSPPGTGVNYGYTF

j_call: TRBJ2-3
d_call: TRBD2
v_call: TRBV9
cdr3_length: 17
clone_size: -
cdr3_nt: TGTGCCAGCAGCGTTCTTTTCGGGGGGGGGTCCACAGATACGCAGTATTTT
cdr3_aa: CASSVLFGGGSTDTQYF

j_call: TRBJ2-2
d_call: -
v_call: TRBV6-2/TRBV6-3
cdr3_length: 13
clone_size: few
cdr3_nt: TGTGCCAGCAGTTACGCGGCAGTCGGGGAGCTGTTTTTT
cdr3_aa: CASSYAAVGELFF

j_call: TRBJ2-1
d_call: -
v_call: TRBV18
cdr3_length: 17
clone_size: -
cdr3_nt: TGTGCCAGCTCACCACAACAAGGACCGGTCGAAAACAATGAGCAGTTCTTC
cdr3_aa: CASSPQQGPVENNEQFF

j_call: TRBJ1-5
d_call: TRBD1
v_call: TRBV2
cdr3_length: 17
clone_size: -
cdr3_nt: TGTGCCAGCAGTCGGGACAGGGTTATGGGTAGCAATCAGCCCCAGCATTTT
cdr3_aa: CASSRDRVMGSNQPQHF

j_call: TRBJ2-5
d_call: TRBD1
v_call: TRBV7-2
cdr3_length: 14
clone_size: -
cdr3_nt: TGTGCCAGCAGCTTGAGGGCAGGGGGACAGACCCAGTACTTC
cdr3_aa: CASSLRAGGQTQYF

j_call: TRBJ2-3
d_call: -
v_call: TRBV18
cdr3_length: 15
clone_size: -
cdr3_nt: TGTGCCAGCTCACCTTTCGGGACGGTCACAGATACGCAGTATTTT
cdr3_aa: CASSPFGTVTDTQYF

j_call: TRBJ1-3
d_call: -
v_call: TRBV7-2
cdr3_length: 18
clone_size: -
cdr3_nt: TGTGCCAGCAGCTTAGTGAGTTCAGGACCCATCTCTGGAAACACCATATATTTT
cdr3_aa: CASSLVSSGPISGNTIYF

j_call: TRBJ2-5
d_call: TRBD2
v_call: TRBV6-5
cdr3_length: 16
clone_size: -
cdr3_nt: TGTGCCAGCAGTTACCGTCTAGCGGGGGGGCGGGAGACCCAGTACTTC
cdr3_aa: CASSYRLAGGRETQYF

j_call: TRBJ2-5
d_call: TRBD1
v_call: TRBV5-1
cdr3_length: 14
clone_size: -
cdr3_nt: TGCGCCAGCAGCAGGGGACAGAGCCAAGAGACCCAGTACTTC
cdr3_aa: CASSRGQSQETQYF

j_call: TRBJ2-2
d_call: TRBD2
v_call: TRBV7-3
cdr3_length: 16
clone_size: -
cdr3_nt: TGTGCCAGCAGCCCACTCGGGGGGTACGGCACCGGGGAGCTGTTTTTT
cdr3_aa: CASSPLGGYGTGELFF

j_call: TRBJ2-2
d_call: -
v_call: TRBV29-1
cdr3_length: 14
clone_size: -
cdr3_nt: TGCAGCGTTGAGGGCAGGGTGAACACCGGGGAGCTGTTTTTT
cdr3_aa: CSVEGRVNTGELFF